This T cell receptor beta chain was retrieved from a study of blood T cell repertoires in COVID-19. TCRdb's table, derived via immunoSEQ multiplex PCR, lists solely in-frame clones and lacks some. Here the sample spans hundreds of thousands of clones, around 86% being singletons. V gave up 1 base and J gave up 3 bases, with 16 bases separating them. Germline CDR1 is SEHNR and CDR2 is FQNEAQ (reference sequence). This CDR3 is 17 amino acids long. The chain couples TRBV7-9 to TRBJ1-3; no clear D gene. The receptor was isolated from a woman in her 40s with acute COVID-19. The sample comprised PBMCs or T cells enriched from blood (not recorded which). CDR3 residues: CASSLEPPLGSGNTIYF. The CDR3 bases are TGTGCCAGCAGCTTAGAGCCCCCGCTGGGGAGTGGAAACACCATATATTTT.